The TCR beta chain described here comes from a study of blood T cell repertoires in COVID-19. The trim removed 4 bases at V and 4 bases at J, leaving 7 bases unmatched. In germline, CDR1 is SGHNT, CDR2 YYREEE (reference sequence). The length of the CDR3 is 16 residues. Generated by immunoSEQ multiplex PCR, the TCRdb table keeps only in-frame clones and is missing some. The sample records more than 250,000 clones, over 75% being singletons. V and J are TRBV5-4 and TRBJ2-7; 14 bases are shared with TRBD2. The source is a human donor in a cohort sampled during active COVID-19. The sequenced sample consisted of peripheral blood. The CDR3 DNA is TGTGCCAGCAGCCTGACTAGCGGGGGGGTAAGTTACGAGCAGTACTTC. Amino acid sequence: CASSLTSGGVSYEQYF. Full variable domain (rest looked up from reference TRBV5-4 and TRBJ2-7): ETGVTQSPTHLIKTRGQQVTLRCSSQSGHNTVSWYQQALGQGPQFIFQYYREEENGRGNFPPRFSGLQFPNYSSELNVNALELDDSALYLCASSLTSGGVSYEQYFGPGTRLTVT.